The present entry profiles one TCR beta chain with its context. Its specificity is not known. These data are taken from a study of cytotoxic CD8 clonotypes in ibrutinib-treated CLL. Study outcomes and limitations: Public clonotypes proved infrequent, and on treatment they shrank or remained steady.

Deep sequencing aimed at 1 in 200,000 to 1 in 1 million T cells' resolution. The assay was immunoSEQ multiplex PCR, and TCRdb's table has in-frame clones only and misses some. Of tens of thousands of clones listed, roughly 70% are singletons. V lost 3 bases, J lost 4 bases, and 15 bases lay in between. Germline values: CDR1 LNHDA, CDR2 SQIVND (reference sequence). The CDR3 sequence is 15 residues long. The chain has TRBV19 and TRBJ1-1, with D hard to call. The input for sequencing was PBMCs, taken before ibrutinib treatment. The source of this sequence is a human donor with chronic lymphocytic leukemia. The DNA of the CDR3 is TGTGCCAGTAGTATGATTTCCTCAGGTGGCACTGAAGCTTTCTTT. Amino acids: CASSMISSGGTEAFF.